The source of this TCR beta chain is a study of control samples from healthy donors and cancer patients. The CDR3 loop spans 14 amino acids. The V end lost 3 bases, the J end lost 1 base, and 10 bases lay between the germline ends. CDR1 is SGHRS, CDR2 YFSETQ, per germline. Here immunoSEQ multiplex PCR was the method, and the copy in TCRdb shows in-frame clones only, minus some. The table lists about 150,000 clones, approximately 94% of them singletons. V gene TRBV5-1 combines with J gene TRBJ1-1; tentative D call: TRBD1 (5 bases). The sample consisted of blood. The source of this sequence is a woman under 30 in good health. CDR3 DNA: TGCGCCAGCAGCTCGGGACTCCAGAACACTGAAGCTTTCTTT. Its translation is CASSSGLQNTEAFF. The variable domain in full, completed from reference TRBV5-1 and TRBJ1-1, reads KAGVTQTPRYLIKTRGQQVTLSCSPISGHRSVSWYQQTPGQGLQFLFEYFSETQRNKGNFPGRFSGRQFSNSRSEMNVSTLELGDSALYLCASSSGLQNTEAFFGQGTRLTVV.